This TCR beta chain is drawn from a study of CD8+ T cells in alopecia areata. Study observations and caveats: Scalp specimens additionally yield sequences from normal skin's resident alphabeta T cells. An increase in clonality over normal scalp was evident in lesional scalp, especially alopecia totalis/universalis.

This clone turned up a few times. Its antigen is currently unknown. The gene names here belong to mouse. The read terminates 4 residues ahead of where the CDR3 ends, so the germline J gene completes it. Germline values: CDR1 NSHNY, CDR2 SYGAGN. CDR3 length: 15 amino acids. Extraction and reverse transcription of RNA yielded cDNA as the sequencing template. Assay: immunoSEQ multiplex PCR; the TCRdb copy retains only in-frame clones and omits some. This sample carries 290,000 or so clones, none of them present only once. Using CD4, CD8alpha, NKG2D, NKG2ACE and other markers, pooled cutaneous lymph node cells were sorted.

The receptor comes from a C3H/HeJ mouse with alopecia areata. The mouse line has the MHC haplotype H2-k. The sample taken for sequencing was CD4+ T cells sorted from a lymph node. J is TRBJ2-5 and V is TRBV13-1; 12 nucleotides line up with TRBD2. The CDR3 sequence: CASSGPGLGGDTQYF. The sequenced part of the CDR3 DNA is TGTGCCAGCAGTGGTCCGGGACTGGGGGGAGAC.